Shown below are 20 T cell receptor beta chains from a single sample sequenced in a study of T cell repertoires in cytomegalovirus infection (dated by TCRdb to about 2019). The treatment or condition label of this sample denotes: in vitro stimulation with specific CMV peptide epitopes to enrich CMV-specific T cells. These TCRs' antigens remain unknown. The sequencer was an Illumina HiSeq 1500. Starting from the raw public reads, TCRdb applied fastp trimming at Q25, assembled clones with MiXCR and retained in-frame beta chains. One record per CDR3 amino acid sequence lists the most common genes and DNA. The sample table records roughly 500,000 distinct CDR3 sequences; 25% to 35% of these occur just once. Clones ranked in the top ten supply roughly a sixth of the sample. This specimen was cultured PBMCs, taken from culture after CMV antigen stimulation. These receptors were taken from a human donor in good health (CMV status not recorded). Some clones in this sample may be carry-over from other donors' samples.

This clonotype appeared a few times. The V and J genes are TRBV7-8 and TRBJ1-2; 8 nucleotides line up with TRBD1. Germline V CDR1 and CDR2: SGHVS, FQNEAQ. Trimming took 5 bases from V and 2 from J; bases not matched to a gene: 10. This CDR3 comprises 16 residues. CDR3 bases: TGTGCCAGCAGCACCATCGACAGGGGTCTGAACTATGGCTACACCTTC. Amino acids: CASSTIDRGLNYGYTF.

The V and J genes are TRBV4-1 and TRBJ2-3; 7 bases map to TRBD1. CDR1 and CDR2 from the germline V gene are MGHRA and YSYEKL. The CDR3 runs to 16 residues. V lost 3 bases, J lost 3 bases, and 9 bases stayed unmatched. The CDR3 DNA reads as TGCGCCAGCAGCCAGGGAACAGGGGTACTTACAGATACGCAGTATTTT. It codes for CASSQGTGVLTDTQYF.

The V and J genes are TRBV19 and TRBJ2-2; no reliable D call. V lost 7 bases, J lost 1 base, and 7 bases lay in between. This CDR3 comprises 13 residues. Germline V gives CDR1 LNHDA, CDR2 SQIVND (reference sequence). DNA for the CDR3: TGTGCCAGTATAGCACAGAACACCGGGGAGCTGTTTTTT. This gives the protein CASIAQNTGELFF.

The chain is built from TRBV7-9 and TRBJ2-7, with TRBD2 matching 13 bases. The CDR3 sequence is 12 residues long. The germline V gene has CDR1 SEHNR and CDR2 FQNEAQ (reference sequence). CDR3 loop: CASSKGTSGASV. The CDR3 DNA reads as TGTGCCAGCAGCAAGGGGACTAGCGGGGCTTCCGTC.

The genes are TRBV20-1 and TRBJ2-1, with 7 bases identical to TRBD2. V was clipped by 0 bases and J by 3 bases; unmatched bases: 17. The germline V gene has CDR1 DFQATT and CDR2 SNEGSKA (reference sequence). This CDR3 contains 19 residues. CDR3 DNA: TGCAGTGCTAGAGAAAGGAAGTATCAACGGGAGGACCTCTACAATGAGCAGTTCTTC. Its protein is CSARERKYQREDLYNEQFF.

This clonotype was picked up a small number of times. The V and J genes are TRBV27 and TRBJ2-5, with 11 bases matching TRBD2. CDR1 is MNHEY, CDR2 SMNVEV, per germline (reference sequence). With V trimmed by 5 bases and J by 2 bases, 7 bases remained unmatched. The length of the CDR3 is 16 residues. The CDR3 loop reads CASSPGTSGAQETQYF. Here the CDR3 DNA reads TGTGCCAGCAGTCCCGGGACTAGCGGAGCTCAAGAGACCCAGTACTTC.

The chain has TRBV7-3 and TRBJ2-1; 7 bases are shared with TRBD1. CDR3 length: 13 amino acids. From germline, CDR1 is SGHTA and CDR2 FQGTGA. V lost 1 base and J lost 15; bases outside the gene matches: 9. The CDR3 region is CASSLNYQGVLFF. The DNA for the CDR3 is TGTGCCAGCAGCTTAAATTATCAGGGGGTTCTGTTCTTC.

The V call is TRBV11-3, the J call TRBJ1-4, with 8 bases matching TRBD1. Germline trimming cut 0 bases from V and 0 bases from J; bases unmatched to any gene: 6. The V gene's germline CDR1 is SGHNT and CDR2 YENEEA. This CDR3 contains 18 residues. The CDR3, as DNA: TGTGCCAGCAGCTTAGAACAGGGGGGTACTTCAACTAATGAAAAACTGTTTTTT. Encoded protein: CASSLEQGGTSTNEKLFF.

Ten or more counts support this clonotype. The CDR3 sequence is CASSLRERSGRAFSYEQYF. The CDR3 DNA is TGTGCCAGCAGCTTAAGAGAACGTAGCGGGAGGGCCTTCTCCTACGAGCAGTACTTC. The chain uses TRBV7-2 and TRBJ2-7; TRBD2 matches 11 bases. The CDR3 is 19 amino acids. Per germline, CDR1 SGHTA and CDR2 FQGNSA. V lost 2 bases, J lost 0 bases, and 12 bases stayed unmatched.

This clonotype has only one observation. The chain couples TRBV11-2 to TRBJ2-1; TRBD1 might be the D (5 bases). The germline V gene encodes CDR1 SGHAT and CDR2 FQNNGV. CDR3 size: 18 residues. The V end was cut by 7 bases, the J end by 0 bases, with 22 bases between. DNA for the CDR3: TGTGCCAGCACCTGGGGCAGGCGAATACTAAACTCCTACAATGAGCAGTTCTTC. It specifies CASTWGRRILNSYNEQFF.

The chain has TRBV4-1 and TRBJ2-3, with D possibly TRBD1 on 5 matching bases. V lost 1 base and J lost 4, with 12 bases in between. This CDR3 is built from 15 residues. The germline V gene encodes CDR1 MGHRA and CDR2 YSYEKL. The CDR3 bases are TGCGCCAGCAGCCAAGTAGGGGAATGGCCAGATACGCAGTATTTT. It yields the protein CASSQVGEWPDTQYF.

The rearrangement joins TRBV4-1 to TRBJ2-1; perhaps D is TRBD1 or TRBD2 (5 bases each). V gave up 3 bases and J gave up 2 bases, with 8 bases separating them. The CDR3 totals 14 residues. CDR1 and CDR2 from the germline V gene are MGHRA and YSYEKL. The DNA for the CDR3 is TGCGCCAGCAGCCATGGGGGTGCCTACAATGAGCAGTTCTTC. The encoded protein is CASSHGGAYNEQFF.

The gene calls are TRBV4-3 and TRBJ1-4; D is possibly TRBD1 (5 bases). Germline CDR1 and CDR2: LGHNA and YSLEER. V was trimmed by 3 bases and J by 6 bases, leaving 17 bases between them. The CDR3 extends over 16 amino acids. The CDR3 reads CASSQGDGGGDEKLFF. In nucleotides, the CDR3 is TGCGCCAGCAGCCAGGGGGACGGCGGGGGTGATGAAAAACTGTTTTTT.

This chain uses TRBV12-3 or TRBV12-4 with TRBJ2-7; D is undetermined. V lost 6 bases and J 3 bases, leaving 12 bases between the germline ends. This CDR3 spans 13 amino acids. The chain's CDR3 is CASSGRSFYEQYF. The CDR3 DNA reads TGTGCCAGCAGCGGCCGTTCATTCTACGAGCAGTACTTC.

CDR3 sequence: CASSLSTGNIEQYF. The CDR3 bases are TGTGCCAGCAGCTTATCTACCGGGAATATCGAGCAGTACTTC. The chain uses TRBV7-6 and TRBJ2-7, with D perhaps TRBD2 (5 bases). The CDR3 loop spans 14 amino acids. CDR1 SGHVS and CDR2 FNYEAQ come from the germline V gene. The V and J ends lost 2 bases and 6 bases respectively, with 14 bases between them.

This clonotype appeared a single time. The genes are TRBV2 and TRBJ1-6; 9 bases fit TRBD1. V dropped 3 bases and J dropped 14; count of bases not matched to a gene: 11. There are 15 residues in the CDR3. The germline V gene encodes CDR1 SNHLY and CDR2 FYNNEI. CDR3 loop: CASSDPGQGGMSLHF. For the CDR3, the DNA is TGTGCCAGCAGTGATCCGGGACAGGGTGGAATGTCCCTCCACTTT.

In this sample, this clonotype turned up a few times. The chain carries TRBV28 and TRBJ2-3, with TRBD1 matching over 7 bases. V was clipped by 8 bases and J by 0 bases; unmatched bases: 5. This CDR3 contains 14 residues. CDR1 and CDR2 from the germline V gene are MDHEN and SYDVKM. The CDR3 nucleotides read TGTGCCAGCCGGACAGGAGCTAGCACAGATACGCAGTATTTT. This translates into CASRTGASTDTQYF.

V usage is TRBV7-8 and J usage is TRBJ2-1; D possibly uses TRBD1 or TRBD2 (6 bases each). The CDR3 consists of 15 residues. Germline V gene lookup returns CDR1 SGHVS and CDR2 FQNEAQ. Trimming pared 5 bases from V and 3 bases from J, leaving 14 bases between. For the CDR3, the DNA is TGTGCCAGCAGCATAGGGGGGCAGGGCTACAATGAGCAGTTCTTC. This gives the protein CASSIGGQGYNEQFF.

This chain connects TRBV6-1 to TRBJ1-5; D is unclear. Deletions cut 5 bases from V and 0 bases from J, with 17 bases between. This CDR3 region has 17 residues. Germline CDR1 reads MNHNS; CDR2 reads SASEGT. CDR3 sequence: CASSRLPDKVSNQPQHF. The CDR3 nucleotides are TGTGCCAGCAGTAGACTCCCCGATAAGGTTAGCAATCAGCCCCAGCATTTT.

This clonotype was seen more than once but under ten times. This rearrangement joins TRBV2 to TRBJ2-5, with D tentatively TRBD1 or TRBD2 (5 bases each). Germline V CDR1 and CDR2: SNHLY, FYNNEI. The CDR3 runs 13 residues. Trimming cost V 8 bases and J 4 bases, with 14 bases left between them. In DNA form, the CDR3 reads TGTGCCAGCGCCTGGGAGAGGGGAGAGACCCAGTACTTC. Amino acids: CASAWERGETQYF.